Given below is one T cell receptor (beta chain) in context. V was pared by 4 bases and J by 0 bases, with 9 bases between. This CDR3 is built from 14 residues. Germline lookup yields CDR1 ENHRY and CDR2 SYGVKD. Original processing notes: Counts of nucleated cells, estimated from reference gene primer amplification, were obtained. Sequencing used immunoSEQ multiplex PCR; TCRdb keeps in-frame clones, though not all of them. That table gives V, J and clone size, and the DNA gave D and trimming. The sample yields approximately 200,000 clones, 80% to 85% seen once. This sample was taken from a study of blood T cell repertoires in COVID-19. Across the whole study: PBMCs, B-cell-depleted T cells, or T cells were the source of the cDNA or gDNA that made up the material.

The sequencing sample was made of peripheral blood. The TCR originated in a woman aged 60-75 years with acute or convalescent COVID-19. This chain links TRBV10-3 with TRBJ1-1; D is unclear. The CDR3 reads CAISAPGLNTEAFF. The CDR3 DNA reads as TGTGCCATCAGTGCCCCGGGTTTGAACACTGAAGCTTTCTTT.